This passage covers 7 T cell receptor beta chains from one sample sequenced in a study of tumor and adjacent non-tumor tissue in lung cancer. A modified ARM-PCR protocol with three rounds of nested PCR amplified TCRbeta. TCRdb reprocessed the multiplex PCR reads via MiXCR and lists one record per CDR3 protein. The sample carries 91,000 or so distinct CDR3 sequences, just over 65% recorded once. RNA was extracted from bulk tissue without any cell sorting. Sequences were obtained from lung tumor tissue. All receptors come from a man aged 55 to 70 with non-small cell lung cancer.

As regards this clonotype: Likely a read error: the CDR3 ends without its conserved phenylalanine or tryptophan. The chain carries TRBV25-1 and TRBJ2-3; 9 bases line up with TRBD1. There are 15 residues in the CDR3. Germline-derived CDR1 and CDR2 are MGHDK and SYGVNS. V lost 5 bases to trimming and J lost 4 bases; unmatched junction nucleotides: 7. CDR3 nucleotide sequence: TGTGCCAGCAGTCCATCGGGACAGGGCCCAGATACGCAGTATTCT. Protein sequence: CASSPSGQGPDTQYS.

This clonotype was seen a single time. This may be a read error, as it is one base from a much larger clone. This rearrangement joins TRBV20-1 to TRBJ1-2, with no clear D. Germline lookup yields CDR1 DFQATT and CDR2 SNEGSKA (reference sequence). The V end lost 3 bases, the J end lost 2 bases, and 7 bases lay between the germline ends. The length of the CDR3 is 12 residues. The CDR3 DNA follows: TGCAGTGCTAGCCAAGAGAACTATGGCTACACCTTC. Amino acids: CSASQENYGYTF.

The V and J genes are TRBV10-3 and TRBJ2-3; tentatively, D is TRBD2 (7 bases). CDR3 length equals 13 residues. CDR1 and CDR2 from the germline V gene are ENHRY and SYGVKD. With 3 bases removed from V and 9 bases from J, the gap between germline ends came to 13 bases. CDR3 sequence: CAISDGPGGTQYF. The CDR3 DNA is TGTGCCATCAGTGACGGCCCGGGGGGCACGCAGTATTTT.

The gene calls are TRBV6-5 and TRBJ2-7, with D uncertain. Germline assignment: CDR1 MNHEY and CDR2 SVGAGI. Between the trimmed V and J ends, which lost 4 bases and 6 bases, there was a span of 13 bases. The CDR3 extends over 13 amino acids. The CDR3 DNA reads TGTGCCAGCAGTTCGCCCGAAGTCATCGAGCAGTACTTC. The encoded protein is CASSSPEVIEQYF.

As concerns this clonotype: This may arise from a read error, as a much more abundant clone is one base away. This sequence joins TRBV5-6 and TRBJ1-5; D perhaps matches TRBD1 (5 bases). Germline V lookup: CDR1 SGHDT, CDR2 YYEEEE. There are 19 residues in the CDR3. The V end was cut by 4 bases, the J end by 0 bases, with 23 bases between. This chain's CDR3 is CASSQMSGTGLYSNQPQHF. The CDR3 DNA reads TGTGCCAGCAGCCAAATGTCCGGTACGGGACTCTATAGCAATCAGCCCCAGCATTTT.

This clonotype was counted a single time. The chain recombines TRBV20-1 with TRBJ2-1; no firm D call. Germline CDR1 and CDR2: DFQATT and SNEGSKA (reference sequence). V lost 7 bases, J lost 8 bases, and 15 bases lay in between. The CDR3 is made up of 12 amino acids. The CDR3 protein is CSVRKNTHEQFF. The CDR3, as DNA: TGCAGTGTACGTAAAAATACCCATGAGCAGTTCTTC.

Only one count was recorded for this clonotype. A single base separates this from a much larger clone, so it may be a read error. The gene calls are TRBV19 and TRBJ2-1, with D uncertain. Germline V lookup: CDR1 LNHDA, CDR2 SQIVND (reference sequence). The CDR3 spans 11 residues. The CDR3 DNA follows: TGTGCCAGTAGTATGGGGAATGAGCAGCTCTTC. Residues: CASSMGNEQLF.